The rows below give T cell receptor beta chains drawn from one sample of a study of cytomegalovirus exposure and HLA in healthy donors. TCRdb's table, derived via immunoSEQ multiplex PCR, lists solely in-frame clones and lacks some. There are around 93,000 clones in the sample; 82% occur only once, and about 3.8% lies in the top ten. Sequencing used PBMCs. The source of these receptors is a man aged 50 to 60 in good health and CMV-seronegative. Both conserved end residues are part of each CDR3. D genes are given only for firm matches. A row's size may be missing; if present it is once, few, many or a size class.

v_call: TRBV7-2; clone_size: -; j_call: TRBJ2-7; d_call: -; cdr3_nt: TGTGCCAGCAGCTTAGACCCAAGCGGGTACGAGCAGTACTTC; cdr3_aa: CASSLDPSGYEQYF
v_call: TRBV9; clone_size: -; j_call: TRBJ2-5; d_call: -; cdr3_nt: TGTGCCAGCAGCGTAAGTTTAGACCAAGAGACCCAGTACTTC; cdr3_aa: CASSVSLDQETQYF
v_call: TRBV14; clone_size: -; j_call: TRBJ2-1; d_call: TRBD1; cdr3_nt: TGTGCCAGCAGCCAACTCCGGACAGGGGAGGTCAATGAGCAGTTCTTC; cdr3_aa: CASSQLRTGEVNEQFF
v_call: TRBV7-9; clone_size: -; j_call: TRBJ2-2; d_call: -; cdr3_nt: TGTGCCAGCAGCCCCCCCGGTGGGTCGCGGACCGGGGAGCTGTTTTTT; cdr3_aa: CASSPPGGSRTGELFF
v_call: TRBV9; clone_size: -; j_call: TRBJ2-5; d_call: TRBD1; cdr3_nt: TGTGCCAGCATCCTAACGGACAGGCCCAGGCTTAAAGAGACCCAGTACTTC; cdr3_aa: CASILTDRPRLKETQYF
v_call: TRBV2; clone_size: -; j_call: TRBJ1-5; d_call: TRBD1; cdr3_nt: TGTGCCAGCAGTTCACAGGGGCTGGGTAATCAGCCCCAGCATTTT; cdr3_aa: CASSSQGLGNQPQHF
v_call: TRBV9; clone_size: -; j_call: TRBJ1-3; d_call: TRBD1; cdr3_nt: TGTGCCAGCAGCGTTTCCCCGACAGGGGCAGGAAACACCATATATTTT; cdr3_aa: CASSVSPTGAGNTIYF
v_call: TRBV19; clone_size: once; j_call: TRBJ2-5; d_call: -; cdr3_nt: TGTGCCAGTAGTACCCCCCTGTCACTAGCCCCAGAGACCCAGTACTTC; cdr3_aa: CASSTPLSLAPETQYF
v_call: TRBV5-4; clone_size: -; j_call: TRBJ2-1; d_call: TRBD2; cdr3_nt: TGTGCCAGCAGCTTAGCGGGAGTTTCCTACAATGAGCAGTTCTTC; cdr3_aa: CASSLAGVSYNEQFF
v_call: TRBV6-1; clone_size: -; j_call: TRBJ1-5; d_call: TRBD1; cdr3_nt: TGTGCCAGCAGTGAAGCTGGACAGGGGGCAGTATCGACTCAGCATTTT; cdr3_aa: CASSEAGQGAVSTQHF
v_call: TRBV5-5; clone_size: -; j_call: TRBJ1-1; d_call: -; cdr3_nt: TGTGCCAGCAGCTCGACGGTGTCGGGAGGGGCGGTTTTAGAGGGCACTGAAGCTTTCTTT; cdr3_aa: CASSSTVSGGAVLEGTEAFF
v_call: TRBV19; clone_size: -; j_call: TRBJ2-7; d_call: -; cdr3_nt: TGTGCCAGTAGCCCAACCCCGGGTCCCTACGAGCAGTACTTC; cdr3_aa: CASSPTPGPYEQYF
v_call: TRBV7-2; clone_size: -; j_call: TRBJ1-1; d_call: -; cdr3_nt: TGTGCCAGCAGCCCTCTCAGGAACACTGAAGCTTTCTTT; cdr3_aa: CASSPLRNTEAFF
v_call: TRBV30; clone_size: -; j_call: TRBJ1-4; d_call: -; cdr3_nt: TGTGCCTGGAGTGGCCCGGACAGTTCGTATGAAAAACTGTTTTTT; cdr3_aa: CAWSGPDSSYEKLFF
v_call: TRBV15; clone_size: -; j_call: TRBJ1-2; d_call: -; cdr3_nt: TGTGCCACCAGCAGAGGGAGATCCGGGACAAGGGACTATGGCTACACCTTC; cdr3_aa: CATSRGRSGTRDYGYTF
v_call: TRBV25-1; clone_size: -; j_call: TRBJ2-7; d_call: TRBD1; cdr3_nt: TGTGCCAGCAGTGCCCAAGGACAGGGCCAATTCTCCTACGAGCAGTACTTC; cdr3_aa: CASSAQGQGQFSYEQYF
v_call: TRBV5-6; clone_size: -; j_call: TRBJ2-7; d_call: TRBD2; cdr3_nt: TGTGCCAGCAGCCCCCCGGGACTAGCGGGATTGGAGCAGTACTTC; cdr3_aa: CASSPPGLAGLEQYF
v_call: TRBV21-1; clone_size: -; j_call: TRBJ2-2; d_call: -; cdr3_nt: TGTGCCAGCAGCAAAGCAGAGAGAGGACTATTAAACACCGGGGAGCTGTTTTTT; cdr3_aa: CASSKAERGLLNTGELFF
v_call: TRBV28; clone_size: -; j_call: TRBJ2-1; d_call: -; cdr3_nt: TGTGCCAGCAGTTTAGGCGGCAGGGCGCGAGTAAATGAGCAGTTCTTC; cdr3_aa: CASSLGGRARVNEQFF
v_call: TRBV5-4; clone_size: -; j_call: TRBJ2-3; d_call: TRBD2; cdr3_nt: TGTGCCAGCAGGGAGACTAGCTCGGATACGCAGTATTTT; cdr3_aa: CASRETSSDTQYF
v_call: TRBV10-3; clone_size: -; j_call: TRBJ2-3; d_call: TRBD1; cdr3_nt: TGTGCCATCAGGCCGGGACAGGAGTCAGATACGCAGTATTTT; cdr3_aa: CAIRPGQESDTQYF
v_call: TRBV5-1; clone_size: -; j_call: TRBJ1-1; d_call: TRBD1; cdr3_nt: TGCGCCAGCAGCTTGGGCGACAGGGAGAACACTGAAGCTTTCTTT; cdr3_aa: CASSLGDRENTEAFF
v_call: TRBV28; clone_size: once; j_call: TRBJ2-7; d_call: -; cdr3_nt: TGTGCCAGCAGCAGTTCCTACGAGCAGTACTTC; cdr3_aa: CASSSSYEQYF
v_call: TRBV7-2; clone_size: -; j_call: TRBJ2-1; d_call: -; cdr3_nt: TGTGCCAGCAGCCCCTCTCGAGCGTTGAACAATGAGCAGTTCTTC; cdr3_aa: CASSPSRALNNEQFF